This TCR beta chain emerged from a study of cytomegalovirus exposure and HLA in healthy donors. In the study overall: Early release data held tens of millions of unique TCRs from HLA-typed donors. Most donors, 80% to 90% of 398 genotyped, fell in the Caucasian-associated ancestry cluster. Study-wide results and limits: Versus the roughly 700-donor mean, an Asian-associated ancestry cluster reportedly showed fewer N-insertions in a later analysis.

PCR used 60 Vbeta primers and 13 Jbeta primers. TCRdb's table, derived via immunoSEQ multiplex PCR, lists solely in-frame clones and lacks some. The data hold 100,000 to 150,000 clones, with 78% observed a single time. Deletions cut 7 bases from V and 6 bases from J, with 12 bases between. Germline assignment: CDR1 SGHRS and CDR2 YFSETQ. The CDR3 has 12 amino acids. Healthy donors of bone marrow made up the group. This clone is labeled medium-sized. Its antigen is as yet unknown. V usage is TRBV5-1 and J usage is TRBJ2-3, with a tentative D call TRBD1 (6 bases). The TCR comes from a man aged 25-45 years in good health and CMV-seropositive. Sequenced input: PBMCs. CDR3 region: CASSTGMDTQYF. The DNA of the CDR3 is TGCGCCAGCTCCACAGGGATGGATACGCAGTATTTT.